The text below deals with one TCR beta chain. Its antigen is undetermined. The CDR3 is made up of 13 amino acids. Trimming cost V 3 bases and J 5 bases; bases outside gene matches: 4. Per germline, CDR1 LGHDT and CDR2 YNNKEL (reference sequence). These data originate in a study of CD8 T cells in ankylosing spondylitis. Whole-study results and caveats: Within ankylosing spondylitis blood, a TCR beta motif made up of seven or eight highly homologous variants appeared to be characteristic. Reportedly, disease-linked clones are significantly enriched in ankylosing spondylitis patients' matched synovial fluid.

TCRdb re-derived calls from the 5' RACE reads in MiXCR, one entry per CDR3 protein. The sample has 39,000 or so distinct CDR3 sequences, about 9.3% seen once; the top ten hold roughly 15%. The sequenced sample was blood, either unsorted or a sorted T cell fraction (not recorded which). This rearrangement joins TRBV3-1 to TRBJ2-7; 7 bases match TRBD2. This TCR derives from a male donor with ankylosing spondylitis or in good health (not recorded which). CDR3 in DNA: TGTGCCAGCAGCCAGGGGGGACTAAACGAGCAGTACTTC. It yields the protein CASSQGGLNEQYF.